A selection of T cell receptor beta chains follows, all from one sample in a study of blood T cell repertoires in COVID-19. Data came from immunoSEQ multiplex PCR; TCRdb stores just in-frame clones and leaves some out. The sample contains over 300,000 clones, 90% of which appear only once. The sample was peripheral blood. These receptors all stem from a young man with active or convalescent COVID-19. Both conserved end residues are part of each CDR3. Fields, in order: CDR3 DNA, CDR3 protein, D gene, V gene, clone size, J gene. D genes are given only for firm matches. Clone size is not always given. Where it is, it says once, few, many or a class for expanded clones.

DNA: TGTGCCAGCAGTTACTCGAGGCGCGGCACCGGGGAGCTGTTTTTT
CDR3: CASSYSRRGTGELFF
D: NA
V: TRBV6-2/TRBV6-3
size: NA
J: TRBJ2-2

DNA: TGTGCCAGCAGCCAAGATCTCTGGAACACTGAAGCTTTCTTT
CDR3: CASSQDLWNTEAFF
D: NA
V: TRBV4-2
size: once
J: TRBJ1-1

DNA: TGTGCCAGCAGCCACACAGGGGATAGCACAGATACGCAGTATTTT
CDR3: CASSHTGDSTDTQYF
D: TRBD1
V: TRBV28
size: NA
J: TRBJ2-3

DNA: TGTGCCAGCTGGGGGACAGGGGGACTTTCTGGGGCCAACGTCCTGACTTTC
CDR3: CASWGTGGLSGANVLTF
D: TRBD1
V: TRBV2
size: NA
J: TRBJ2-6

DNA: TGCGCCGAGGAGGACCTAGCGGGGGAGAACACCGGGGAGCTGTTTTTT
CDR3: CAEEDLAGENTGELFF
D: TRBD2
V: TRBV10-1
size: NA
J: TRBJ2-2

DNA: TGCGCCAGCAGCCAAGATCGGGTCCCAGGAAACACCATATATTTT
CDR3: CASSQDRVPGNTIYF
D: NA
V: TRBV4-3
size: NA
J: TRBJ1-3

DNA: TGTGCCAGCAAAGGGTCGGGGAATTCACCCCTCCACTTT
CDR3: CASKGSGNSPLHF
D: NA
V: TRBV11-2
size: few
J: TRBJ1-6

DNA: TGCAGTGCTAGTTCTAGCGGGGGCTTCACCTACGAGCAGTACTTC
CDR3: CSASSSGGFTYEQYF
D: TRBD2
V: TRBV20-1
size: NA
J: TRBJ2-7

DNA: TGTGCCAGCAGCTTAGATGTGGGAGACTATCAGCCCCAGCATTTT
CDR3: CASSLDVGDYQPQHF
D: NA
V: TRBV7-8
size: NA
J: TRBJ1-5

DNA: TGTGCCAGCAGTGTTTTGGCAGGGAATGAAAAACTGTTTTTT
CDR3: CASSVLAGNEKLFF
D: NA
V: TRBV2
size: NA
J: TRBJ1-4

DNA: TGTGCCAGCTCACCACCGGGGACAGCCGGCGAGCAGTACTTC
CDR3: CASSPPGTAGEQYF
D: TRBD1
V: TRBV18
size: NA
J: TRBJ2-7

DNA: TGTGCCAGCAGCCTAGGAGTAAGGTTAATTTCGGGGTCCTACGAGCAGTACTTC
CDR3: CASSLGVRLISGSYEQYF
D: NA
V: TRBV13
size: NA
J: TRBJ2-7

DNA: TGTGCCAGCGGGACGGGACAGCAGAATGAAAAACTGTTTTTT
CDR3: CASGTGQQNEKLFF
D: TRBD1
V: TRBV5-6
size: few
J: TRBJ1-4

DNA: TGTGCCACCAGTGATTTTCGGGACAGGGGGCGACCTTTCTTT
CDR3: CATSDFRDRGRPFF
D: TRBD1
V: TRBV24-1
size: once
J: TRBJ1-1

DNA: TGTGCCAGCAGCTTAGGTCGGGACAGGAGAGGCGAGCAGTACTTC
CDR3: CASSLGRDRRGEQYF
D: TRBD1
V: TRBV7-8
size: NA
J: TRBJ2-7

DNA: TGTGCCAGCAGCCAAGACGAGGCGGCTAACTATGGCTACACCTTC
CDR3: CASSQDEAANYGYTF
D: NA
V: TRBV4-2
size: NA
J: TRBJ1-2

DNA: TGTGCCAGCACCACACAGGGGTTGCGTCAGCCCCAGCATTTT
CDR3: CASTTQGLRQPQHF
D: TRBD1
V: TRBV6-5
size: NA
J: TRBJ1-5

DNA: TGCAGCGTTGATGGGATTACGGGGGAAAAACTGTTTTTT
CDR3: CSVDGITGEKLFF
D: NA
V: TRBV29-1
size: NA
J: TRBJ1-4

DNA: TGCAGCGTTGGTGCAGCGGGAGGGGTGGGGGAGCAGTACTTC
CDR3: CSVGAAGGVGEQYF
D: TRBD2
V: TRBV29-1
size: NA
J: TRBJ2-7

DNA: TGTGCCAGCAGCCTCGGGACAACCGCCAGTCAGCCCCAGCATTTT
CDR3: CASSLGTTASQPQHF
D: NA
V: TRBV3-1/TRBV3-2
size: many
J: TRBJ1-5

DNA: TGTGCCAGCAGGCGGGCACCAGGGGCCTACGAGCAGTACTTC
CDR3: CASRRAPGAYEQYF
D: NA
V: TRBV7-9
size: NA
J: TRBJ2-7

DNA: TGCGCCAGCTCCCCAGGAATCAACTCCTATAATTCACCCCTCCACTTT
CDR3: CASSPGINSYNSPLHF
D: NA
V: TRBV4-3
size: NA
J: TRBJ1-6

DNA: TGTGCCAGCAGCTTAGCCGGAGGAGGAAGGCAAGAGCAGTTCTTC
CDR3: CASSLAGGGRQEQFF
D: NA
V: TRBV7-7
size: NA
J: TRBJ2-1

DNA: TGCGCCAGCAGCCAGAGGGGGCCGAACACTGAAGCTTTCTTT
CDR3: CASSQRGPNTEAFF
D: TRBD1
V: TRBV5-1
size: NA
J: TRBJ1-1

DNA: TGTGCCAGTAGCCCCCTCGAGGTTTCCGAGCAGTTCTTC
CDR3: CASSPLEVSEQFF
D: NA
V: TRBV19
size: NA
J: TRBJ2-1

DNA: TGTGCCAGCCCGAGCTGGGACAGGGGCCGCTCTGGGGCCAACGTGCTGACTTTC
CDR3: CASPSWDRGRSGANVLTF
D: TRBD1
V: TRBV7-4
size: NA
J: TRBJ2-6

DNA: TGTGCCAGCAGCCCGAGACTAGCGGGGGGCCAGAGCTCCTACAATGAGCAGTTCTTC
CDR3: CASSPRLAGGQSSYNEQFF
D: TRBD2
V: TRBV7-9
size: few
J: TRBJ2-1

DNA: TGTGCCAGCAGCTTAGGAGCGGAAGCCAACAATGAGCAGTTCTTC
CDR3: CASSLGAEANNEQFF
D: NA
V: TRBV11-3
size: NA
J: TRBJ2-1

DNA: TGTGCCAGCAGATTTCTCAGCCGGGATTCACCCCTCCACTTT
CDR3: CASRFLSRDSPLHF
D: NA
V: TRBV28
size: NA
J: TRBJ1-6

DNA: TGTGCCAGCAGCCAGGTAAAGGGGGCTTATGGCAATCAGCCCCAGCATTTT
CDR3: CASSQVKGAYGNQPQHF
D: TRBD1
V: TRBV3-1/TRBV3-2
size: once
J: TRBJ1-5

DNA: TGTGCCAGCAGCTTGGCGACAGGCACCTACGAGCAGTACTTC
CDR3: CASSLATGTYEQYF
D: NA
V: TRBV5-4
size: few
J: TRBJ2-7

DNA: TGTGCCACTCAACCCTGGACTAGCGGTGCACAAGATACGCAGTATTTT
CDR3: CATQPWTSGAQDTQYF
D: TRBD2
V: TRBV19
size: NA
J: TRBJ2-3

DNA: TGTGCCAGCAGCAGTACCAGGGACTCCTACGAGCAGTACTTC
CDR3: CASSSTRDSYEQYF
D: NA
V: TRBV28
size: few
J: TRBJ2-7

DNA: TGTGCCAGCAGACAGTTCGCTGTTGCGGGGGGGCTTGATACGCAGTATTTT
CDR3: CASRQFAVAGGLDTQYF
D: TRBD2
V: TRBV11-2
size: NA
J: TRBJ2-3

DNA: TGTGCCAGCAGTGAAGTAGGGCGGGAGGAGGAGTACTTC
CDR3: CASSEVGREEEYF
D: TRBD2
V: TRBV6-1
size: NA
J: TRBJ2-7

DNA: TGTGCCAGCAGCCGGGGGTCAGGGGGCGATGGCTACACCTTC
CDR3: CASSRGSGGDGYTF
D: TRBD1
V: TRBV16
size: NA
J: TRBJ1-2

DNA: TGTGCCAGCAGCTTAACCCCCCGCGTTTCGGCCGGGGAGCTGTTTTTT
CDR3: CASSLTPRVSAGELFF
D: NA
V: TRBV7-3
size: NA
J: TRBJ2-2

DNA: TGTGCCAGCAGTCCTACAGGCATAGCCTATAATTCACCCCTCCACTTT
CDR3: CASSPTGIAYNSPLHF
D: NA
V: TRBV7-9
size: NA
J: TRBJ1-6

DNA: TGTGCCAGCAGCCCAGGCACAGGTTCGTTCCAGCCCCAGCATTTT
CDR3: CASSPGTGSFQPQHF
D: NA
V: TRBV4-2
size: NA
J: TRBJ1-5

DNA: TGTGCCAGCAGCTCCCGACAGGGAAGACAGCCCCAGCATTTT
CDR3: CASSSRQGRQPQHF
D: TRBD1
V: TRBV7-2
size: once
J: TRBJ1-5

DNA: TGTGCCAGCAGTCGGAAGAAGCCAGGGAACGAGCAGTACTTC
CDR3: CASSRKKPGNEQYF
D: NA
V: TRBV28
size: NA
J: TRBJ2-7

DNA: TGCGCCAGCAGCCGGGCAGGGGGCGAGGACACTGAAGCTTTCTTT
CDR3: CASSRAGGEDTEAFF
D: TRBD1
V: TRBV5-1
size: NA
J: TRBJ1-1

DNA: TGTGCCAGCAGCTTTAGCGGGGGGATCTACAATGAGCAGTTCTTC
CDR3: CASSFSGGIYNEQFF
D: TRBD2
V: TRBV7-2
size: NA
J: TRBJ2-1

DNA: TGTGCCAGCAGCTTAGCCAGGACCGCGCGGGCCGGGGAGCTGTTTTTT
CDR3: CASSLARTARAGELFF
D: NA
V: TRBV7-8
size: NA
J: TRBJ2-2

DNA: TGTGCCAGCAGGGAGACGGAGACCCAGTACTTC
CDR3: CASRETETQYF
D: NA
V: TRBV12-3/TRBV12-4
size: NA
J: TRBJ2-5

DNA: TGTGCCAGCAGCTTGACAGGGGGCCCAGAGACCCAGTACTTC
CDR3: CASSLTGGPETQYF
D: TRBD1
V: TRBV7-3
size: once
J: TRBJ2-5

DNA: TGCAGCGTTGGACAGGGGCTGGAGGCGACTGAAGCTTTCTTT
CDR3: CSVGQGLEATEAFF
D: TRBD1
V: TRBV29-1
size: NA
J: TRBJ1-1

DNA: TGTGCCAGCAGCTTAAGGACAGGGCACCCCGAGCAGTACTTC
CDR3: CASSLRTGHPEQYF
D: TRBD1
V: TRBV7-2
size: NA
J: TRBJ2-7

DNA: TGTGCCAGCAGGGTCCAGGGTGGCTCACCCCTCCACTTT
CDR3: CASRVQGGSPLHF
D: NA
V: TRBV28
size: NA
J: TRBJ1-6

DNA: TGTGCCAGCAGTCCCGCTAGCGGGACCATGGGGAATGAGCAGTTCTTC
CDR3: CASSPASGTMGNEQFF
D: TRBD2
V: TRBV2
size: NA
J: TRBJ2-1

DNA: TGTGCCAGCAGCCCCTCCGGACAGTACTACGAGCAGTACTTC
CDR3: CASSPSGQYYEQYF
D: NA
V: TRBV7-9
size: NA
J: TRBJ2-7

DNA: TGTGCCAGCAGCTTAACGCGTGCGGGTAAAAGCACAGATACGCAGTATTTT
CDR3: CASSLTRAGKSTDTQYF
D: NA
V: TRBV11-2
size: NA
J: TRBJ2-3

DNA: TGTGCCAGTAGTATCGGACAGTTCTATGGCTACACCTTC
CDR3: CASSIGQFYGYTF
D: NA
V: TRBV19
size: NA
J: TRBJ1-2

DNA: TGCGCCAGCAGCTTGGTATCAGGGGATAGCTCTGGAAACACCATATATTTT
CDR3: CASSLVSGDSSGNTIYF
D: NA
V: TRBV5-1
size: once
J: TRBJ1-3

DNA: TGTGCCAGCAGTTACCGTTCTGGCAGGGGGCTGGACACTGAAGCTTTCTTT
CDR3: CASSYRSGRGLDTEAFF
D: TRBD1
V: TRBV6-2/TRBV6-3
size: once
J: TRBJ1-1

DNA: TGCGCCAGCAGCCAAGCCGAGGGAGGGGAGCAGTACTTC
CDR3: CASSQAEGGEQYF
D: TRBD2
V: TRBV4-3
size: NA
J: TRBJ2-7

DNA: TGTGCCAGCAGCGTACGATCTAGCGGGAGCTACAATGAGCAGTTCTTC
CDR3: CASSVRSSGSYNEQFF
D: TRBD2
V: TRBV9
size: NA
J: TRBJ2-1

DNA: TGTGCCAGTAGTATAGGACAGGGGAGTACTGAAGCTTTCTTT
CDR3: CASSIGQGSTEAFF
D: TRBD1
V: TRBV19
size: NA
J: TRBJ1-1

DNA: TGTGCCAGCAGTTTGTGGGGATCGGGACTGCACTTC
CDR3: CASSLWGSGLHF
D: NA
V: TRBV28
size: NA
J: TRBJ2-7